The rows below give T cell receptor beta chains drawn from one sample of a study of glioma-infiltrating T cells. TCRdb called the multiplex PCR reads again in MiXCR, with one record for every CDR3 protein. The data show about 140,000 distinct CDR3 sequences, about two fifths seen once. Sequenced material: glioma tissue, nonneoplastic brain tissue, or PBMCs (not recorded which). The origin of the receptors is a human donor with low-grade glioma or glioblastoma, undergoing nonglioma brain surgery, or in good health (not recorded which). Each CDR3 is given with its conserved first and last residue. The D gene is left open where the match is weak. Clone size is stated in some rows and not others, as once, few, many or a class when expanded.

abundance	v_gene	d_gene	j_gene	CDR3aa	CDR3nt
few	TRBV6-5	-	TRBJ2-7	CASSYSAVGMYEQYF	TGTGCCAGCAGTTACTCTGCGGTCGGAATGTACGAGCAGTACTTC
-	TRBV10-3	TRBD2	TRBJ2-5	CATREGGPETQYF	TGTGCCACCCGTGAGGGAGGGCCTGAGACCCAGTACTTC
-	TRBV7-6	-	TRBJ2-7	CASSSGMGEQYF	TGTGCCAGCAGCTCCGGGATGGGCGAGCAGTACTTC
few	TRBV6-1	TRBD2	TRBJ2-2	CATLAGPANTGELFF	TGTGCCACCTTAGCGGGACCCGCGAACACCGGGGAGCTGTTTTTT
-	TRBV6-1	-	TRBJ2-7	CASSLEGSGYEQYF	TGTGCCAGCAGTTTGGAGGGATCAGGCTACGAGCAGTACTTC
-	TRBV7-9	TRBD1	TRBJ1-5	CASSLSGQGNGQPQHF	TGTGCCAGCAGCCTCTCGGGACAGGGGAACGGTCAGCCCCAGCATTTT
few	TRBV3-1	TRBD2	TRBJ2-1	CASSQDSAGVEQFF	TGTGCCAGCAGCCAAGATTCCGCGGGAGTTGAGCAGTTCTTC
-	TRBV4-1	-	TRBJ2-7	CASSQGSSGLTYEQYF	TGCGCCAGCAGCCAAGGATCCAGCGGGTTGACCTACGAGCAGTACTTC
-	TRBV28	-	TRBJ2-3	CASSPTGVGTDTQYF	TGTGCCAGCAGTCCCACGGGAGTGGGAACAGATACGCAGTATTTT
-	TRBV20-1	TRBD2	TRBJ2-7	CSARDELADSWHEQYF	TGCAGTGCTAGAGATGAACTAGCGGATAGTTGGCACGAGCAGTACTTC
-	TRBV4-1	-	TRBJ2-3	CASSRDSRSSPTDTQYF	TGCGCCAGCAGCCGAGATTCTAGGAGCTCCCCCACAGATACGCAGTATTTT
-	TRBV6-2/TRBV6-3	-	TRBJ2-3	CASSYSPSRSTDTQYF	TGTGCCAGCAGTTACTCTCCTAGCAGAAGCACAGATACGCAGTATTTT
many	TRBV27	-	TRBJ2-7	CASSPRTGGYEQYF	TGTGCCAGCAGTCCCCGGACGGGCGGCTACGAGCAGTACTTC
-	TRBV6-1	-	TRBJ1-4	CASSEFRGEKLFF	TGTGCCAGCAGTGAATTCCGCGGGGAAAAACTGTTTTTT
few	TRBV4-1	TRBD1	TRBJ1-2	CASSQDSTGHGYTF	TGCGCCAGCAGCCAAGATTCGACAGGGCATGGCTACACCTTC
few	TRBV7-2	-	TRBJ2-7	CASSADWQSEQYF	TGTGCCAGCAGCGCGGACTGGCAGAGCGAGCAGTACTTC
few	TRBV7-2	-	TRBJ1-2	CASRPDSYYGYTF	TGTGCCAGCAGACCGGACAGCTACTATGGCTACACCTTC
many	TRBV20-1	-	TRBJ2-3	CSARVSGRMGGDTQYF	TGCAGTGCTAGAGTTTCGGGACGGATGGGGGGAGATACGCAGTATTTT
-	TRBV10-3	-	TRBJ2-3	CAISGVGGSQYF	TGTGCCATCAGTGGTGTTGGGGGCTCGCAGTATTTT
-	TRBV20-1	-	TRBJ2-3	CSARPRTLTDAQYF	TGCAGTGCTAGACCCCGGACACTTACAGATGCGCAGTATTTT
-	TRBV6-5	-	TRBJ1-1	CASSYSTPNTEAFF	TGTGCCAGCAGTTACTCGACCCCAAACACTGAAGCTTTCTTT
few	TRBV6-1	-	TRBJ2-1	CASSRSPTDNEQFF	TGTGCCAGCAGCCGCTCCCCGACCGACAATGAGCAGTTCTTC
many	TRBV27	-	TRBJ1-1	CASSTLGGSEAFF	TGTGCCAGCAGTACCCTCGGAGGGTCGGAGGCTTTCTTT
-	TRBV18	TRBD1	TRBJ2-1	CASSPGTGGTDEQFF	TGTGCCAGCTCACCCGGGACAGGGGGCACGGATGAGCAGTTCTTC
-	TRBV20-1	TRBD1	TRBJ1-1	CSAITGGPTEAFF	TGCAGTGCTATTACAGGGGGCCCAACTGAAGCTTTCTTT
many	TRBV6-1	-	TRBJ2-7	CASRGTGSSYEQYF	TGTGCCAGCAGGGGTACAGGTTCCTCCTACGAGCAGTACTTC
few	TRBV20-1	-	TRBJ2-1	CSARTAGPNYNEQFF	TGCAGTGCTAGAACTGCGGGACCAAACTACAATGAGCAGTTCTTC
-	TRBV7-2	-	TRBJ2-1	CASSGGPSSYNEQFF	TGTGCCAGCAGCGGAGGACCGAGCTCCTACAATGAGCAGTTCTTC
-	TRBV18	TRBD2	TRBJ2-1	CASSPLNGGASYNEQFF	TGTGCCAGCTCACCTCTGAACGGGGGGGCATCCTACAATGAGCAGTTCTTC
-	TRBV6-2/TRBV6-3	-	TRBJ1-1	CASSYTTEAFF	TGTGCCAGCAGTTATACGACTGAAGCTTTCTTT
-	TRBV20-1	-	TRBJ1-2	CSTQTDRINYGYTF	TGCAGTACACAAACGGACAGAATTAACTATGGCTACACCTTC
-	TRBV20-1	TRBD2	TRBJ2-5	CSAEFRLAGGTQETQYF	TGCAGTGCTGAATTCCGACTAGCGGGAGGTACCCAAGAGACCCAGTACTTC
-	TRBV7-2	-	TRBJ2-4	CASSWTPGPGTNIQYF	TGTGCCAGCAGCTGGACCCCGGGGCCGGGTACAAACATTCAGTACTTC
-	TRBV20-1	-	TRBJ2-7	CSTRGLGGISYEQYF	TGCAGTACTAGAGGATTGGGCGGGATCTCCTACGAGCAGTACTTC
few	TRBV20-1	-	TRBJ2-3	CSVPLAWPDTQYF	TGCAGTGTCCCCCTAGCTTGGCCAGATACGCAGTATTTT
few	TRBV6-1	-	TRBJ1-2	CASRFGQAEPNYGYTF	TGTGCCAGCCGATTTGGGCAGGCCGAACCCAACTATGGCTACACCTTC
-	TRBV28	-	TRBJ2-5	CASSFVGADKETQYF	TGTGCCAGCAGTTTTGTGGGGGCAGACAAAGAGACCCAGTACTTC
-	TRBV2	TRBD2	TRBJ2-2	CASSELAGGTGELFF	TGTGCCAGCAGTGAACTAGCGGGAGGTACCGGGGAGCTGTTTTTT
-	TRBV15	-	TRBJ2-3	CATSRGSLAAAQTQYF	TGTGCCACCAGCAGAGGAAGTCTAGCTGCCGCCCAGACGCAGTATTTT
-	TRBV6-1	-	TRBJ2-7	CASIAPGFYEQYF	TGTGCCAGCATCGCCCCCGGATTCTACGAGCAGTACTTC
-	TRBV28	TRBD2	TRBJ2-5	CASSPGVAGSETQYF	TGTGCCAGCAGTCCCGGGGTAGCGGGAAGTGAGACCCAGTACTTC
once	TRBV2	-	TRBJ2-3	CASNRGMTDTQYF	TGTGCCAGCAACCGGGGGATGACAGATACGCAGTATTTT
-	TRBV24-1	-	TRBJ1-5	CATSDFNQPQHF	TGTGCCACCAGTGATTTCAATCAGCCCCAGCATTTT
-	TRBV27	TRBD1	TRBJ2-2	CASSLRQGHTGELFF	TGTGCCAGCAGTCTCCGACAGGGACACACCGGGGAGCTGTTTTTT
-	TRBV27	-	TRBJ1-5	CASSLGVPKNQPQHF	TGTGCCAGCAGTTTGGGGGTACCGAAAAATCAGCCCCAGCATTTT
-	TRBV6-1	-	TRBJ2-7	CASSESDRGEQYF	TGCGCCAGCAGTGAATCTGACAGAGGCGAGCAGTACTTC